What follows are 23 T cell receptor beta chains derived from one specimen sequenced in a study of beta chain features in type 1 diabetes. All of the isolated RNA was reverse transcribed, so expressed TCRB transcripts were sequenced. Libraries were prepared by immunoSEQ multiplex PCR; TCRdb keeps only in-frame clonotypes and omits some of them. Of about 110,000 clones listed, 30% to 50% were seen once; the top ten hold roughly 0.064%. The sequencing input was stem cell memory CD4+ T cells from blood. The receptor set was obtained from a woman between 18 and 30 years old in good health.

J is TRBJ2-7 and V is TRBV28, with 11 bases matching TRBD2. Germline V gene sequence: CDR1 MDHEN, CDR2 SYDVKM. V trimming: 5 bases; J trimming: 3 bases; junction bases outside the gene matches: 6. The CDR3 loop spans 15 amino acids. The CDR3 sequence is CASSGGLAAFYEQYF. As DNA, the CDR3 is TGTGCCAGCAGTGGGGGACTAGCGGCCTTCTACGAGCAGTACTTC. Filled out from reference TRBV28 and TRBJ2-7, the complete variable domain reads DVKVTQSSRYLVKRTGEKVFLECVQDMDHENMFWYRQDPGLGLRLIYFSYDVKMKEKGDIPEGYSVSREKKERFSLILESASTNQTSMYLCASSGGLAAFYEQYFGPGTRLTVT.

The chain recombines TRBV5-1 with TRBJ2-4, with 9 bases identical to TRBD1. The CDR3 covers 14 residues. Unmatched junction bases numbered 4, after V lost 4 bases and J lost 5 bases. Germline V gene sequence: CDR1 SGHRS, CDR2 YFSETQ. CDR3 in DNA: TGCGCCAGCAGCCCTGGGGACAGGGAAAACATTCAGTACTTC. Translating it yields CASSPGDRENIQYF.

This clone has a handful of counts. The genes are TRBV5-1 and TRBJ2-3; D ambiguous. The CDR3 loop spans 12 amino acids. Germline V gene lookup returns CDR1 SGHRS and CDR2 YFSETQ. Deletions cut 4 bases from V and 4 bases from J, with 7 bases between. The DNA for the CDR3 is TGCGCCAGCAGCCACCCAGCAGATACGCAGTATTTT. Its protein product is CASSHPADTQYF.

CDR3 coding DNA: TGTGCCAGCAGCACAGACAGGGGCCAGCCCCAGCATTTT. This sequence encodes CASSTDRGQPQHF. The chain couples TRBV11-2 to TRBJ1-5, with 8 positions matching TRBD1. The CDR3 spans 13 residues. J gave up 7 bases and V 5 bases, and 4 bases lay outside the gene matches. Per the germline V gene, CDR1 is SGHAT and CDR2 is FQNNGV.

This clone was found many times. V gene TRBV7-9 combines with J gene TRBJ1-5; D remains ambiguous. Between the trimmed V and J ends, which lost 5 bases and 6 bases, there was a span of 8 bases. Germline values: CDR1 SEHNR, CDR2 FQNEAQ (reference sequence). This CDR3 comprises 12 residues. CDR3 region: CASSPGLQPQHF. The CDR3 DNA reads TGTGCCAGCAGCCCTGGGCTTCAGCCCCAGCATTTT.

The chain uses TRBV27 and TRBJ1-2, with TRBD1 matching over 8 bases. V trimming: 3 bases; J trimming: 4 bases; junction bases outside the gene matches: 10. Germline loops: CDR1 MNHEY, CDR2 SMNVEV (reference sequence). The CDR3 loop spans 16 amino acids. CDR3 sequence: CASSLGDRGPSYGYTF. CDR3 nucleotides: TGTGCCAGCAGTTTGGGAGACAGGGGACCTTCCTATGGCTACACCTTC.

This sequence joins TRBV10-3 and TRBJ1-2; D is ambiguous. The CDR3 spans 11 residues. V lost 11 bases, J lost 8 bases, and 15 bases lay in between. Germline lookup yields CDR1 ENHRY and CDR2 SYGVKD. The CDR3 DNA reads as TGTGCCGTGGCAGGTCTGAAGGGCTACACCTTC. This translates into CAVAGLKGYTF.

The rearrangement links TRBV10-2 to TRBJ1-2, with 8 bases that match TRBD1. Germline trimming cut 4 bases from V and 6 bases from J; bases unmatched to any gene: 4. This CDR3 contains 13 residues. Germline values: CDR1 WSHSY, CDR2 SAAADI. CDR3 amino acids: CASSGTGRHGYTF. Written as DNA, the CDR3 is TGCGCCAGCAGTGGGACAGGGAGACATGGCTACACCTTC.

This clone came up a few times. The J gene is TRBJ2-7, the V gene TRBV29-1, with 7 bases matching TRBD1. The length of the CDR3 is 15 residues. Germline trimming cut 4 bases from V and 3 bases from J; bases unmatched to any gene: 12. Germline V lookup: CDR1 SQVTM, CDR2 ANQGSEA. This chain's CDR3 is CSVVGSTGSDYEQYF. In DNA form, the CDR3 reads TGCAGCGTTGTGGGGTCGACAGGGAGCGACTACGAGCAGTACTTC.

This clone was counted a single time. This rearrangement joins TRBV13 to TRBJ2-7, with a weak D call TRBD1 (6 bases). The V gene lost 4 bases and the J gene lost 6 bases, with 16 bases spanning the gap. Per the germline V gene, CDR1 is PRHDT and CDR2 is FYEKMQ (reference sequence). The CDR3 covers 14 residues. CDR3 region: CASSSAGRGSEQYF. The CDR3 nucleotides are TGTGCCAGCAGCTCCGCGGGCAGGGGCTCCGAGCAGTACTTC. Together with reference TRBV13 and TRBJ2-7, the CDR3 gives the full variable domain: AAGVIQSPRHLIKEKRETATLKCYPIPRHDTVYWYQQGPGQDPQFLISFYEKMQSDKGSIPDRFSAQQFSDYHSELNMSSLELGDSALYFCASSSAGRGSEQYFGPGTRLTVT.

This chain links TRBV28 with TRBJ2-1; 9 bases are a match to TRBD1. This CDR3 comprises 15 residues. After removal of 7 bases from V and 7 bases from J, the junction contained 11 bases not matched to a gene. Germline V gene data show CDR1 as MDHEN and CDR2 as SYDVKM. The CDR3 reads CASTATGTGMNEQFF. The CDR3 DNA sequence: TGTGCCAGCACCGCAACCGGGACAGGGATGAATGAGCAGTTCTTC.

This clone was picked up a small number of times. V gene TRBV19 combines with J gene TRBJ2-6; D may be TRBD2 (6 bases). The ends were cut back, 5 bases at V and 4 bases at J, with 21 bases in the middle. This CDR3 is 18 amino acids long. The germline V gene has CDR1 LNHDA and CDR2 SQIVND (reference sequence). In nucleotides, the CDR3 is TGTGCCAGTAGTGCGGAGGGGAGAAGGGGCTGGGGGGCCAACGTCCTGACTTTC. Amino acids: CASSAEGRRGWGANVLTF.

The chain couples TRBV5-1 to TRBJ2-7; the D gene is possibly TRBD2 (7 bases). CDR3 length equals 16 residues. Trimming took off 2 bases at V and 6 bases at J, with 21 bases between the two ends. Germline-derived CDR1 and CDR2 are SGHRS and YFSETQ. The CDR3 DNA sequence: TGCGCCAGCAGCTTAAGCGTTGGGGGGGCTGGGAGCGAGCAGTACTTC. This encodes CASSLSVGGAGSEQYF. The variable domain in full, completed from reference TRBV5-1 and TRBJ2-7, reads KAGVTQTPRYLIKTRGQQVTLSCSPISGHRSVSWYQQTPGQGLQFLFEYFSETQRNKGNFPGRFSGRQFSNSRSEMNVSTLELGDSALYLCASSLSVGGAGSEQYFGPGTRLTVT.

The rearrangement joins TRBV9 to TRBJ2-7; TRBD1 agrees at 10 bases. This CDR3 contains 14 residues. Germline V gives CDR1 SGDLS, CDR2 YYNGEE. With V trimmed by 4 bases and J by 6 bases, 7 bases remained unmatched. For the CDR3, the DNA is TGTGCCAGCAGCCAGGGGGGGGACAGGGGCGAGCAGTACTTC. It codes for CASSQGGDRGEQYF.

The chain couples TRBV5-1 to TRBJ2-6; a weak D match, TRBD1 (5 bases). CDR1 SGHRS and CDR2 YFSETQ come from the germline V gene. The V and J ends lost 4 bases and 0 bases respectively, with 14 bases between them. CDR3 length: 17 amino acids. CDR3 sequence: CASSGLTGRSGANVLTF. The CDR3 nucleotides read TGCGCCAGCAGCGGATTAACAGGCCGCTCTGGGGCCAACGTCCTGACTTTC.

V is TRBV14 and J is TRBJ2-1, with a tentative D call TRBD2 (5 bases). V dropped 3 bases and J dropped 7 bases, with 10 bases sitting between them. Per the germline V gene, CDR1 is SGHDN and CDR2 is FVKESK. The CDR3 is 13 residues long. The CDR3 DNA reads TGTGCCAGCAGCCATTGGGAGTATAATGAGCAGTTCTTC. Amino acid sequence: CASSHWEYNEQFF.

The genes are TRBV19 and TRBJ2-1, with 11 bases lining up with TRBD2. The germline gives CDR1 LNHDA, CDR2 SQIVND (reference sequence). The CDR3 consists of 15 residues. The trim removed 6 bases at V and 0 bases at J, leaving 1 base unmatched. The CDR3 protein is CASSGLAGSYNEQFF. In DNA, the CDR3 is TGTGCCAGTAGCGGACTAGCGGGCTCCTACAATGAGCAGTTCTTC.

The V gene is TRBV6-5, the J gene TRBJ2-7; maybe TRBD1 (6 bases). Germline V lookup: CDR1 MNHEY, CDR2 SVGAGI. Trimming stripped 5 bases from V and 0 bases from J, with 14 bases between. The CDR3 is 15 residues long. CDR3 in amino acids: CASSVYEGVSYEQYF. CDR3 in DNA: TGTGCCAGCAGTGTTTATGAGGGGGTCTCCTACGAGCAGTACTTC.

The chain joins TRBV15 to TRBJ2-1, with 9 bases fitting TRBD2. CDR1 and CDR2 (germline): LNHNV, YYDKDF (reference sequence). The ends lost 0 bases at V and 9 bases at J; junction bases unmatched: 6. CDR3 length: 15 amino acids. CDR3 DNA sequence: TGTGCCACCAGCAGAGATTTGACTAGCGGAGGTGAGCAGTTCTTC. As protein: CATSRDLTSGGEQFF.

This clone occurred a few times. The rearrangement uses TRBV6-6 and TRBJ2-7, with 10 bases matching TRBD1. This CDR3 has 14 residues. V lost 6 bases and J lost 3; bases outside the gene matches: 5. CDR1 MNHNY and CDR2 SVGAGI come from the germline V gene (reference sequence). The CDR3 loop is CASRPGQGNYEQYF. Written as DNA, the CDR3 is TGTGCCAGCAGACCGGGACAGGGGAACTACGAGCAGTACTTC.

This sequence joins TRBV7-3 and TRBJ2-1; 7 positions agree with TRBD2. Germline lookup yields CDR1 SGHTA and CDR2 FQGTGA. The junction had 5 bases not matched to a gene; V was cut back by 5 bases and J by 7 bases. The CDR3 is 13 amino acids. The CDR3 spells CASSPPGGNEQFF. In nucleotides, the CDR3 is TGTGCCAGCAGCCCACCGGGGGGAAATGAGCAGTTCTTC.

V gene TRBV5-8 combines with J gene TRBJ2-7, with TRBD1 identical over 9 bases. CDR3 length: 15 residues. J was trimmed by 4 bases and V by 2 bases; bases with no gene match: 7. Germline-derived CDR1 and CDR2 are SGHTS and YDEGEE. The CDR3 region is CASSLGQGPFYEQYF. The CDR3 DNA is TGTGCCAGCAGCTTAGGACAGGGGCCTTTTTACGAGCAGTACTTC.

The rearrangement joins TRBV2 to TRBJ2-7; TRBD1 is a possible D gene (5 bases). This CDR3 region has 14 residues. CDR1 and CDR2 (germline): SNHLY, FYNNEI. Deletions cut 2 bases from V and 2 bases from J, with 10 bases between. The CDR3 DNA reads TGTGCCAGCAGTGAAACGACAGCCACCTACGAGCAGTACTTC. Its translation is CASSETTATYEQYF. Drawing the rest from reference TRBV2 and TRBJ2-7, the complete variable domain is EPEVTQTPSHQVTQMGQEVILRCVPISNHLYFYWYRQILGQKVEFLVSFYNNEISEKSEIFDDQFSVERPDGSNFTLKIRSTKLEDSAMYFCASSETTATYEQYFGPGTRLTVT.